The present TCR beta chain was sequenced within a study of Ad26.COV2.S vaccination and SARS-CoV-2 variants. The data were produced by immunoSEQ multiplex PCR, yet TCRdb's version contains in-frame clones alone and is incomplete. The sample consists of roughly 100,000 clones, less than 85% of them appearing once. Notes on the study in general: Recipients of either vaccine or placebo displayed similar breadth of non-spike TCRs. Once vaccination had occurred, spike-specific CD8+ and CD4+ T cell responses reportedly showed substantial breadth. Using TCR breadth and depth analyses may have led to underestimated total T cell responses.

With respect to this clone: No antigen is known for it.

Between the trimmed V and J ends, which lost 3 bases and 1 base, there was a span of 16 bases. The V gene's germline CDR1 is SGHRS and CDR2 YFSETQ. This CDR3 is 17 amino acids long. The input for sequencing was peripheral blood, taken after recovery from COVID-19. The TCR sequence derives from a human donor who had recovered from COVID-19. The V call is TRBV5-1, the J call TRBJ2-2; no clear D gene. CDR3 residues: CASSSSGSYLNTGELFF. DNA of the CDR3: TGCGCCAGCAGCTCGTCCGGGTCCTACCTGAACACCGGGGAGCTGTTTTTT. Together with reference TRBV5-1 and TRBJ2-2, the CDR3 gives the full variable domain: KAGVTQTPRYLIKTRGQQVTLSCSPISGHRSVSWYQQTPGQGLQFLFEYFSETQRNKGNFPGRFSGRQFSNSRSEMNVSTLELGDSALYLCASSSSGSYLNTGELFFGEGSRLTVL.